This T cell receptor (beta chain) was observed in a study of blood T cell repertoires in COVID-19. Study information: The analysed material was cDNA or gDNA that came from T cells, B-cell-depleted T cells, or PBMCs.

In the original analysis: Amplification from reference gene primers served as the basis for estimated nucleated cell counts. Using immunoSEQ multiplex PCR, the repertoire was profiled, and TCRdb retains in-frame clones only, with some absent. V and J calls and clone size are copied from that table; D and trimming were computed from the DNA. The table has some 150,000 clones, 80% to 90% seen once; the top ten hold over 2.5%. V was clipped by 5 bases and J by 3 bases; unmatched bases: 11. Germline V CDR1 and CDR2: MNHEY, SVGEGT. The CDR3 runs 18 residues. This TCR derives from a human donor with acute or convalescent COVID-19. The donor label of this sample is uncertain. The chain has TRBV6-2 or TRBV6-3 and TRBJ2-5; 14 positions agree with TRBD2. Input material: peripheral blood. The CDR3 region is CASSRARKTSGGEETQYF. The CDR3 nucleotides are TGTGCCAGCAGTAGGGCCAGAAAGACTAGCGGGGGGGAAGAGACCCAGTACTTC.